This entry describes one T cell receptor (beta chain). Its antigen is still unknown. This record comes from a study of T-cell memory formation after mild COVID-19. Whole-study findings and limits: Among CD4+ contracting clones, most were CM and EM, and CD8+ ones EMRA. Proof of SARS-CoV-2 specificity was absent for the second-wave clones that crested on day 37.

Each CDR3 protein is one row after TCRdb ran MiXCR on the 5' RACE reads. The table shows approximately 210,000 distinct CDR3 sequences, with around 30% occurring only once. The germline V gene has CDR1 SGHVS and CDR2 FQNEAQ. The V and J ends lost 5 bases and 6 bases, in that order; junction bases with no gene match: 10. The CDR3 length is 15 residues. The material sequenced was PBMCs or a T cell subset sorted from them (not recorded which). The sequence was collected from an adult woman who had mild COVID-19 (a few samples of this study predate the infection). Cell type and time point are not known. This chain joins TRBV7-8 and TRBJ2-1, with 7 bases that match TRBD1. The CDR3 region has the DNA TGTGCCAGCAGCCCGACAGGGATCTCGCGCAATGAGCAGTTCTTC. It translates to CASSPTGISRNEQFF.